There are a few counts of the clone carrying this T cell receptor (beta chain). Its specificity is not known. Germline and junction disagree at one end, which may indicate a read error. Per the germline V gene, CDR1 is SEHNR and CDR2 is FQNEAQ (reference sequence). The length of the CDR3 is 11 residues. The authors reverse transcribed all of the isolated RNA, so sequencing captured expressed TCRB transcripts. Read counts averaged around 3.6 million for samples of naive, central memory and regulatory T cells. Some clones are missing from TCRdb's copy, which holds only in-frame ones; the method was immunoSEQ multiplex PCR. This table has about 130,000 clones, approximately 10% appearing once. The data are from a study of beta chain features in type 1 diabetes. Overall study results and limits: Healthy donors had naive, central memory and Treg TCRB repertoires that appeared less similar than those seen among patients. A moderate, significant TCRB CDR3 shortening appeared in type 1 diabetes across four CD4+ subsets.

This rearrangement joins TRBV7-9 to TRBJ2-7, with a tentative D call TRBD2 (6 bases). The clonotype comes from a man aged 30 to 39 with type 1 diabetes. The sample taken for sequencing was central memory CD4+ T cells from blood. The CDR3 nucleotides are TGTGCCAGCAGCAGGGACTTCCAAACGAACTTC. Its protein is CASSRDFQTNF.